This T cell receptor (beta chain) was observed in a study of cytomegalovirus exposure and HLA in healthy donors. The ends lost 4 bases at V and 4 bases at J; junction bases unmatched: 8. CDR3 size: 15 residues. Per the germline V gene, CDR1 is SGHRS and CDR2 is YFSETQ. Primers included in the PCR were 60 Vbeta and 13 Jbeta primers. The table came from immunoSEQ multiplex PCR; TCRdb's copy has only in-frame clones and leaves some out. The sample lists about 110,000 clones, around 72% occurring once. The chain recombines TRBV5-1 with TRBJ1-2, with TRBD1 matching over 9 bases. The TCR was taken from a man between 25 and 39 years old in good health and CMV-seronegative. Sequenced: PBMCs. For the CDR3, the DNA is TGCGCCAGCAGCGAGCTGACAGGGGGGTCCTATGGCTACACCTTC. It codes for CASSELTGGSYGYTF.